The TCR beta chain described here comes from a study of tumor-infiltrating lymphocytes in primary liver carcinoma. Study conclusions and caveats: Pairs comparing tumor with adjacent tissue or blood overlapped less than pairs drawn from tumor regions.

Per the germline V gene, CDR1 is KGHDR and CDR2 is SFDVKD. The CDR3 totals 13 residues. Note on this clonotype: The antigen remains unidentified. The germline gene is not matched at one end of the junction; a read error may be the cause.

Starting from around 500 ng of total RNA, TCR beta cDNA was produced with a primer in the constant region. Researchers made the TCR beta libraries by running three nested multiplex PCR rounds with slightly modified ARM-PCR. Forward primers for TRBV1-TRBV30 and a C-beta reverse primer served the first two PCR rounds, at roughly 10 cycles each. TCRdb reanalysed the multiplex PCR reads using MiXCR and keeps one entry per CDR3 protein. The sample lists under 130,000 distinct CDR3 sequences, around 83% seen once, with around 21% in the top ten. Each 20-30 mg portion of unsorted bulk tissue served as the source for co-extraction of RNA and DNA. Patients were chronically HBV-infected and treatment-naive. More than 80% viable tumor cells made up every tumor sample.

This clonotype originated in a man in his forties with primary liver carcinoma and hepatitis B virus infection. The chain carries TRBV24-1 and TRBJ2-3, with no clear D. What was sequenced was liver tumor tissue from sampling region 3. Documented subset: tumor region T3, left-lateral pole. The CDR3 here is CAISDSSTDTQYF. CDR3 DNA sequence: TGTGCCATCAGTGATTCCAGTACAGATACCCAGTATTTT.